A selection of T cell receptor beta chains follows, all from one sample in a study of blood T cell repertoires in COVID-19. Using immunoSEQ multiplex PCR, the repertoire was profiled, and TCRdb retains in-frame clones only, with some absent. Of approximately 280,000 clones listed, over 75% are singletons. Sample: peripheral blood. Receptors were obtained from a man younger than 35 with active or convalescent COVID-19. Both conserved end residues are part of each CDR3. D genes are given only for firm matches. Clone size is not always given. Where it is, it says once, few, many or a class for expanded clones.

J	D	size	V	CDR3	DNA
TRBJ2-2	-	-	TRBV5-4	CASSLTGVSGELFF	TGTGCCAGCAGCTTGACAGGTGTCTCCGGGGAGCTGTTTTTT
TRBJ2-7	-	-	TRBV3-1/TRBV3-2	CASSPGTASYEQYF	TGTGCCAGCAGCCCCGGGACTGCGTCCTACGAGCAGTACTTC
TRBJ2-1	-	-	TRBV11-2	CASSPTRGGSDEQFF	TGTGCCAGCAGCCCAACACGGGGTGGCAGCGATGAGCAGTTCTTC
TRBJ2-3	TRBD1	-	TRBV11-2	CASSQGVSDTQYF	TGTGCCAGCAGCCAGGGGGTATCAGATACGCAGTATTTT
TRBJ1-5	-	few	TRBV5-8	CASIAGEGQPQHF	TGTGCCAGCATCGCAGGAGAGGGTCAGCCCCAGCATTTT
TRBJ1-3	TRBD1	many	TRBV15	CATSRARQGTAGNTIYF	TGTGCCACCAGCAGGGCTCGACAGGGGACGGCGGGAAACACCATATATTTT
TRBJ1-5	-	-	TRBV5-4	CASSFDGVNQPQHF	TGTGCCAGCAGCTTTGACGGAGTGAATCAGCCCCAGCATTTT
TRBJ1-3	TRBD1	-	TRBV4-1	CASSHEGQISGNTIYF	TGCGCCAGCAGCCACGAGGGACAGATCTCTGGAAACACCATATATTTT
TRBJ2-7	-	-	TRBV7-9	CASSLVFGGSPGLYEQYF	TGTGCCAGCAGCTTAGTCTTTGGTGGGTCACCAGGTCTCTACGAGCAGTACTTC
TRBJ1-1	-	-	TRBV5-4	CASSPRGMLATEAFF	TGTGCCAGCAGCCCACGGGGTATGTTGGCCACTGAAGCTTTCTTT
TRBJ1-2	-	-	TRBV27	CASSWAADYGYTF	TGTGCCAGCAGCTGGGCCGCCGACTATGGCTACACCTTC
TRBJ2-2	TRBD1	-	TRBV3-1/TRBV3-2	CASSLPGGTGELFF	TGTGCCAGCAGCCTTCCAGGGGGCACCGGGGAGCTGTTTTTT
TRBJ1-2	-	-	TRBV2	CASSEAQIYGYTF	TGTGCCAGCAGTGAAGCGCAGATCTATGGCTACACCTTC
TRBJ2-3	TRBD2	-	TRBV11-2	CASRLRYFHGGGEDTQYF	TGTGCCAGCAGGCTCAGATACTTTCACGGCGGGGGGGAAGATACGCAGTATTTT
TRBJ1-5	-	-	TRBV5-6	CASSSRFGGGNQPQHF	TGTGCCAGCAGCTCCCGTTTTGGAGGGGGCAATCAGCCCCAGCATTTT
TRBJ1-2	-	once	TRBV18	CASSPGLNYGYTF	TGTGCCAGCTCACCAGGGCTTAACTATGGCTACACCTTC
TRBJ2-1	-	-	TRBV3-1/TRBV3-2	CARMGGPEAHEPNEQFF	TGTGCCAGAATGGGGGGGCCAGAGGCCCACGAACCCAATGAGCAGTTCTTC
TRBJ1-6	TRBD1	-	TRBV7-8	CASNQGQLNSPLHF	TGTGCCAGCAACCAGGGACAGCTTAATTCACCCCTCCACTTT
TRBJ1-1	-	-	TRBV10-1	CASSESPIGETEAFF	TGCGCCAGCAGTGAGTCGCCCATCGGAGAGACTGAAGCTTTCTTT
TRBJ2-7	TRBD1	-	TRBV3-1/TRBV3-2	CASSQERQGAPYEQYF	TGTGCCAGCAGCCAAGAGCGGCAGGGGGCCCCCTACGAGCAGTACTTC
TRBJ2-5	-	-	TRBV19	CATKATGTSVGTQYF	TGTGCCACGAAAGCCACCGGGACATCTGTCGGGACCCAGTACTTC
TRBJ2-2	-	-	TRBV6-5	CASSSRLEGDGELFF	TGTGCCAGCAGTTCCAGACTAGAAGGGGACGGGGAGCTGTTTTTT
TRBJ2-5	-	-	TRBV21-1	CASSKGGGLGETQYF	TGTGCCAGCAGCAAAGGTGGAGGGCTAGGGGAGACCCAGTACTTC
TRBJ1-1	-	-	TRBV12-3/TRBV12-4	CASSRTNTEAFF	TGTGCCAGCAGCCGTACTAACACTGAAGCTTTCTTT
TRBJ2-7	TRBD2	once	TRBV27	CASRPGTSGAYEQYF	TGTGCCAGCAGACCCGGGACTAGCGGAGCCTACGAGCAGTACTTC
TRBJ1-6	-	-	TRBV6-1	CASSDAYNSPLHF	TGTGCCAGCAGTGATGCGTATAATTCACCCCTCCACTTT
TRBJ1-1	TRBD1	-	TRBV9	CASSVWGTENTEAFF	TGTGCCAGCAGCGTATGGGGGACAGAGAACACTGAAGCTTTCTTT
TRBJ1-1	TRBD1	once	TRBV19	CASSSPGQGHMNTEAFF	TGTGCCAGTAGTTCCCCGGGACAGGGACATATGAACACTGAAGCTTTCTTT
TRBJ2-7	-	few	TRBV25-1	CASSESVTGYEQYF	TGTGCCAGCAGTGAATCTGTCACGGGCTACGAGCAGTACTTC
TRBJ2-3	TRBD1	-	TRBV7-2	CASSLTGAPDTQYF	TGTGCCAGCAGCTTAACAGGGGCCCCAGATACGCAGTATTTT
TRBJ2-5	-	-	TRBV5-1	CASSLLPEETQYF	TGCGCCAGCAGCCTTTTGCCAGAAGAGACCCAGTACTTC
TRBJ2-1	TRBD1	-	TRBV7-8	CASNLNRGNEQFF	TGTGCCAGCAACCTAAACAGGGGGAATGAGCAGTTCTTC
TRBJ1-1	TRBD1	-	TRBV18	CASSVGQGGTEAFF	TGTGCCAGCTCCGTGGGACAGGGGGGGACTGAAGCTTTCTTT
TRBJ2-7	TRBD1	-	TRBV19	CASSWGTGDAYYEQYF	TGTGCCAGTAGTTGGGGGACAGGGGACGCCTACTACGAGCAGTACTTC
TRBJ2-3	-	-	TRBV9	CASGRESTDTQYF	TGTGCCAGCGGGCGGGAAAGCACAGATACGCAGTATTTT
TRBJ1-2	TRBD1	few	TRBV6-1	CASSEAVGTGSGYTF	TGTGCCAGCAGTGAAGCAGTGGGGACAGGGTCTGGCTACACCTTC
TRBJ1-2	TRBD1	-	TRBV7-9	CASSLLGQGARGYTF	TGTGCCAGCAGCTTACTCGGGCAGGGGGCCCGTGGCTACACCTTC
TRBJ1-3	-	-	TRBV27	CASGGRSGNTIYF	TGTGCCAGCGGGGGGAGGTCTGGAAACACCATATATTTT
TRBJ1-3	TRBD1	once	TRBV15	CATSRSHPGQGGNTIYF	TGTGCCACCAGCCGATCACATCCGGGACAGGGAGGAAACACCATATATTTT
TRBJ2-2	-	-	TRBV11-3	CASSLDTTYTGELFF	TGTGCCAGCAGCTTAGACACAACCTACACCGGGGAGCTGTTTTTT
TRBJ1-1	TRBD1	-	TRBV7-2	CASSFDTDRVAFF	TGTGCCAGCAGCTTTGATACTGACAGGGTGGCTTTCTTT